Reported below is one TCR beta chain. This clone was seen only a few times. Its cognate antigen has yet to be identified. The input lacks base qualities; no much larger clone sits a single base away. The V and J ends are trimmed by 5 bases and 2 bases, leaving 15 bases between them. CDR1 SEHNR and CDR2 FQNEAQ were looked up in the germline V gene (reference sequence). From its cysteine to its phenylalanine, the CDR3 spans 15 amino acids. Only the CDR3 DNA stays, 45 bases, in frame from base 1. This specimen comes from a study of somatic mutations in cytotoxic T cells in rheumatoid arthritis (TCRdb year 2017). For the wider study: Before any treatment started and right after they were diagnosed, patients gave peripheral blood samples (around 30 ml EDTA). TCRB deep sequencing was performed for 55 to 65 rheumatoid arthritis patients and around 20 healthy controls. A FACSAria II or Sony SH800 was used to flow-sort some V beta antibody-stained T-cell populations at nearly 100% purity, and TCRB sequencing was also done on sorted V beta1+ cells. Patient and control groups had essentially identical median ages. To characterize clonality, the study used TCRB deep sequencing while asking whether somatic mutations are carried by expanded CD8+ T-cell clones in newly diagnosed, untreated rheumatoid arthritis. Paper-wide results and their limitations: In about an eighth of the roughly 65 patients the largest CD8+ clone exceeded 20% of CD8+ cells, and several identical CD8+ TCRB sequences were shared between blood and synovial fluid. It was unknown which antigens the expanded CD8+ clones targeted, and their absence from virus-specific databases did not exclude viral specificity. Rheumatoid arthritis patients and age-matched healthy controls did not significantly differ in CD8+ T-cell clonality. In patients, CD8+ clonality rose with age (Spearman r ~ 0.5), which was not the case in healthy controls. The slight underrepresentation of TRBV07 in patients was not corrected for multiple comparisons.

Genomic DNA underwent TCRB CDR3 sequencing using the immunoSEQ assay. The study's own analysis went as follows. When patient CD8+ clones exceeding 1% were checked against published virus-specific TCRB sequences, only a few matched. The analyses included only productive TCRB rearrangements. Clonality was expressed as a Shannon entropy-based productive clonality index, with each clone defined by a unique TCRB CDR3 sequence. Repertoire overlap for a pair of samples was computed from each clone's template counts relative to total templates per sample. A correlation with a Spearman r of about 0.57 was found between V-gene usage by flow cytometry and V-gene usage by TCRB sequencing. In TCRdb, the immuneACCESS table is reduced to in-frame sequences with V and J assigned. These tables do not hold every clone; where another copy was compared, an unresolved V gene accounts for under half, and the others remain unexplained. The V and J calls and clone size come from that table; D and trimming were worked out from the DNA. This sample lists some 30,000 clones; around 86% were detected once. Of the sample, 9.4% is held by the ten largest clones.

CD4+ and CD8+ cells were isolated by positive magnetic bead selection on an AutoMACS, and purity was checked by flow cytometry. Clonal expansions were first screened by flow cytometry with a TCR V beta antibody panel, then characterized by TCRB deep sequencing of sorted CD8+ fractions. Ficoll-Paque PLUS density gradient separation was used to isolate peripheral blood mononuclear cells. DNA was extracted from CD4-enriched, CD8-enriched or PBMC samples with Nucleospin Tissue or Tissue XS kits and quantified with a Qubit 2.0 fluorometer. The sample was CD8+ T cells sorted from blood. Here the chain combines TRBV7-9 and TRBJ2-5; perhaps TRBD1 is the D gene, with 6 bases matching. This TCR was recovered from an adult with rheumatoid arthritis. The CDR3 region has the sequence CASSVYRARQETQYF. The DNA sequence is TGTGCCAGCAGCGTTTACAGGGCTCGTCAAGAGACCCAGTACTTC.